The sequence of this T cell receptor (beta chain) was determined in a study of Tregs in tolerant kidney transplant recipients. Study observations and caveats: Expanding Tregs on activated donor B cells appeared to best identify donor-specific TCRbeta clones. Findings come from small patient numbers and require larger validation. No direct test of biological reproducibility was done here.

Unstimulated regulatory T cells (CD4+CD25+CD127-), CD4+CD25- non-regulatory cells, CD4 and CD8 cells were FACS-sorted from thawed PBMCs. Per the germline V gene, CDR1 is SGHTA and CDR2 is FQGNSA. CDR3 length equals 15 residues. The V gene lost 5 bases and the J gene lost 0 bases, with 11 bases spanning the gap. To note about this clone: What it binds is not known. The read ends 3 residues before the CDR3 terminus; that terminus is restored from the germline J gene.

Measured with immunoSEQ multiplex PCR; TCRdb has only the in-frame clones, and not every one. Its listing shows more than 30,000 clones. This receptor was obtained from a human donor who received a combined kidney and bone marrow transplant. The sequences come from CD8+ T cells from blood, collected before the transplant. The chain links TRBV7-2 to TRBJ1-5; maybe TRBD1 (5 bases). The CDR3 here is CASSSQGSSNQPQHF. CDR3 DNA (partial): TGTGCCAGCAGCAGTCAGGGAAGTAGCAATCAGCCC.